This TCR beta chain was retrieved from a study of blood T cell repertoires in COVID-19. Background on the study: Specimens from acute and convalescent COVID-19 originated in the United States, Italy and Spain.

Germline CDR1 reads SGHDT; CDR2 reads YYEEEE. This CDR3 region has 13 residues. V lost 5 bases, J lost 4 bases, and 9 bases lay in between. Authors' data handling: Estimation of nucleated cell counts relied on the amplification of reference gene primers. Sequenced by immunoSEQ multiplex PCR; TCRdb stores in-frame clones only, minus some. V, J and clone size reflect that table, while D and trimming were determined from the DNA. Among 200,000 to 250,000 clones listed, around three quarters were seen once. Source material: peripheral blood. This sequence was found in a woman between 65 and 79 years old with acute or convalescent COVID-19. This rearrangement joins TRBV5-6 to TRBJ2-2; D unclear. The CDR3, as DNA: TGTGCCAGCAGTCCGGTTGGCACCGGGGAGCTGTTTTTT. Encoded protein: CASSPVGTGELFF.